The clone carrying this T cell receptor (beta chain) was counted many times. What it binds is not known. Using MiXCR, TCRdb re-called clones from the PCR reads. The table lists some 45,000 clones, 15% to 20% of them singletons. CDR3 length: 16 amino acids. With 0 bases removed from V and 6 bases from J, the gap between germline ends came to 17 bases. Germline V gives CDR1 LNHNV, CDR2 YYDKDF (reference sequence). The sample is drawn from a study of metastatic and nonmetastatic thyroid tumors. Looking at the study overall: Samples came from malignant and benign thyroid patients, and repertoires were compared across blood and tumor or nodule tissue.

Findings and limits, study-wide: Versus benign nodules, malignant thyroid tumors reportedly had significantly higher TCR beta diversity, in blood and tumor.

Thyroid surgery had not been preceded by any treatment in any patient. The chain links TRBV15 to TRBJ1-1; unclear D gene. Specimen: blood. The sequence was collected from a female donor with papillary thyroid cancer or a benign thyroid nodule (not recorded which). Some clones in this sample may be carry-over from other donors' samples. The CDR3: CATSRDHIRPSAEAFF. CDR3 nucleotides: TGTGCCACCAGCAGAGATCATATCAGGCCGAGCGCTGAAGCTTTCTTT.